Below, 3 T cell receptor beta chains from the same sample are listed, as sequenced in a study of OX40 agonist ivuxolimab in advanced cancers. TCRdb's table, derived via immunoSEQ multiplex PCR, lists solely in-frame clones and lacks some. The sample records about 86,000 clones, 91% being singletons. Material: CD4+ or CD8+ T cells sorted from blood, obtained in a trial of the OX40 agonist ivuxolimab. The receptor source for this set is an adult with an advanced solid tumor such as melanoma, head and neck, liver or kidney cancer.

This sequence joins TRBV18 and TRBJ2-5, with D possibly called TRBD1 or TRBD2 (5 bases each). Germline V gene sequence: CDR1 KGHSH, CDR2 LQKENI. The V gene lost 1 base and the J gene lost 5 bases, with 8 bases spanning the gap. The CDR3 has 13 amino acids. In nucleotides, the CDR3 is TGTGCCAGCTCACCACAACGGGGCGAGACCCAGTACTTC. Its translation is CASSPQRGETQYF.

This clone was counted once. The chain employs TRBV5-1 and TRBJ2-7; a possible D gene is TRBD2 (5 bases). With 0 bases removed from V and 3 bases from J, the gap between germline ends came to 16 bases. From germline, CDR1 is SGHRS and CDR2 YFSETQ. The CDR3 loop spans 16 amino acids. The CDR3 nucleotides read TGCGCCAGCAGCTTGGACAGCCCCTCCGGAGGCTACGAGCAGTACTTC. Translation gives CASSLDSPSGGYEQYF. The full variable domain, in which reference TRBV5-1 and TRBJ2-7 provide the parts outside the CDR3, is KAGVTQTPRYLIKTRGQQVTLSCSPISGHRSVSWYQQTPGQGLQFLFEYFSETQRNKGNFPGRFSGRQFSNSRSEMNVSTLELGDSALYLCASSLDSPSGGYEQYFGPGTRLTVT.

The rearrangement uses TRBV6-5 and TRBJ2-1; 9 bases are shared with TRBD1. In germline, CDR1 is MNHEY, CDR2 SVGAGI. The V and J ends lost 10 bases and 4 bases, in that order; junction bases with no gene match: 5. CDR3 size: 13 residues. The DNA of the CDR3 is TGTGCCACCAGGGGACAGGGATACAATGAGCAGTTCTTC. Amino acid sequence: CATRGQGYNEQFF.